These 7 T cell receptor beta chains originate from one sample sequenced in a study of shared clonotypes between healthy human individuals. Naive-designated CD8 cells lacked CD45RO, were positively enriched for CCR7, and omitted terminally differentiated effector memory CD45RA+ cells. Generated by immunoSEQ multiplex PCR, the TCRdb table keeps only in-frame clones and is missing some. The table has 700,000 to 950,000 clones, 96% seen once; the top ten hold around 0.21%. What was sequenced was naive CD8+ T cells sorted from blood. All receptors derive from a man aged 25-40 years in good health.

This chain uses TRBV4-1 with TRBJ1-5; 10 bases are shared with TRBD1. CDR1 is MGHRA, CDR2 YSYEKL, per germline. The junction had 3 bases not matched to a gene; V was cut back by 3 bases and J by 7 bases. The CDR3 is 14 residues long. CDR3 coding DNA: TGCGCCAGCAGCCAGGGACAGGGGTTGCAGCCCCAGCATTTT. This gives the protein CASSQGQGLQPQHF.

V gene TRBV13 combines with J gene TRBJ2-3; D gene unclear. The CDR3 contains 14 residues. V was clipped by 2 bases and J by 0 bases, with 6 bases between them. Germline V gene data show CDR1 as PRHDT and CDR2 as FYEKMQ (reference sequence). The CDR3 sequence is CASSLPASTDTQYF. The DNA of the CDR3 is TGTGCCAGCAGCTTACCAGCGAGCACAGATACGCAGTATTTT. The variable domain in full, with the rest retrieved from reference TRBV13 and TRBJ2-3, is AAGVIQSPRHLIKEKRETATLKCYPIPRHDTVYWYQQGPGQDPQFLISFYEKMQSDKGSIPDRFSAQQFSDYHSELNMSSLELGDSALYFCASSLPASTDTQYFGPGTRLTVL.

The chain carries TRBV7-9 and TRBJ1-1, with D maybe TRBD1 (5 bases). Germline CDR1 SEHNR, CDR2 FQNEAQ (reference sequence). This CDR3 region has 12 residues. Between the trimmed V and J ends, which lost 5 bases and 3 bases, there was a span of 7 bases. CDR3 DNA: TGTGCCAGCAGCGGGGGGGACACTGAAGCTTTCTTT. Translated, it gives CASSGGDTEAFF.

This chain joins TRBV4-3 and TRBJ2-7; D unresolved. Trimming took off 1 base at V and 0 bases at J, with 10 bases between the two ends. Looked up from germline, CDR1 is LGHNA and CDR2 is YSLEER. The CDR3 covers 15 residues. The DNA for the CDR3 is TGCGCCAGCAGCCAAGGGACCTCGAGCTCCTACGAGCAGTACTTC. This encodes CASSQGTSSSYEQYF.

The CDR3 region has the DNA TGTGCCAGCAGCCCCCTTCCGACTAGCGGGGGCGGGTACGAGCAGTACTTC. Its translation: CASSPLPTSGGGYEQYF. The rearrangement joins TRBV7-2 to TRBJ2-7; 12 bases are shared with TRBD2. J gave up 4 bases and V 5 bases, and 12 bases lay outside the gene matches. The CDR3 runs to 17 residues. Germline V CDR1 and CDR2: SGHTA, FQGNSA.

The gene calls are TRBV29-1 and TRBJ1-2; 7 bases agree with TRBD1. The length of the CDR3 is 13 residues. The germline V gene has CDR1 SQVTM and CDR2 ANQGSEA. J gave up 4 bases and V 3 bases, and 5 bases lay outside the gene matches. Here the CDR3 reads CSVETGLSYGYTF. CDR3 DNA: TGCAGCGTTGAGACAGGGCTTTCCTATGGCTACACCTTC.

This rearrangement joins TRBV29-1 to TRBJ2-3; TRBD2 matches at 10 bases. The germline CDR1 and CDR2 sequences are SQVTM and ANQGSEA. Losses at the gene ends were 7 bases for V and 4 bases for J; bases not matched to a gene: 5. CDR3 length equals 13 residues. CDR3 region: CSAYSGRSDTQYF. For the CDR3, the DNA is TGCAGCGCATATAGCGGGAGGTCAGATACGCAGTATTTT.